Below, 25 T cell receptor beta chains from the same sample are listed, as sequenced in a study of cytomegalovirus exposure and HLA in healthy donors. The PCR was carried out with 60 Vbeta primers and 13 Jbeta primers. Produced via immunoSEQ multiplex PCR; TCRdb's table is partial and in-frame only. The repertoire holds some 150,000 clones, with 76% as singletons. Sequences were obtained from PBMCs. These receptors came from a woman in her thirties or forties in good health and CMV-seronegative.

The rearrangement links TRBV28 to TRBJ1-3, with 8 bases aligning to TRBD1. This CDR3 is built from 16 residues. Germline V lookup: CDR1 MDHEN, CDR2 SYDVKM. With 7 bases clipped from V and 0 bases from J, the junction kept 8 bases outside the gene matches. As DNA, the CDR3 is TGTGCCAGCACCGAGGACAGGGCTAACTCTGGAAACACCATATATTTT. Protein: CASTEDRANSGNTIYF.

This chain's CDR3 is CASRNLPRIDGYTF. The CDR3, as DNA: TGTGCCAGCAGAAACCTCCCGAGGATTGATGGCTACACCTTC. The V gene is TRBV6-5, the J gene TRBJ1-2; D call uncertain. The CDR3 consists of 14 residues. The germline V and J ends were trimmed by 6 bases and 6 bases, with 17 bases remaining between them. Per the germline V gene, CDR1 is MNHEY and CDR2 is SVGAGI.

The gene calls are TRBV19 and TRBJ2-3; D perhaps matches TRBD2 (7 bases). The V end lost 6 bases, the J end lost 9 bases, and 28 bases lay between the germline ends. There are 17 residues in the CDR3. Germline V lookup: CDR1 LNHDA, CDR2 SQIVND (reference sequence). In nucleotides, the CDR3 is TGTGCCAGTAGCCCTCAAGTGCGGGCGGGGGCTCAGAAGACGCAGTATTTT. It translates to CASSPQVRAGAQKTQYF.

This rearrangement joins TRBV6-5 to TRBJ2-3; TRBD1 is a possible D gene (6 bases). Germline V gene data show CDR1 as MNHEY and CDR2 as SVGAGI. V was trimmed by 2 bases and J by 2 bases, leaving 14 bases between them. The CDR3 spans 16 residues. CDR3 in DNA: TGTGCCAGCAGTTACGCAGGGGTTCCCTCCACAGATACGCAGTATTTT. Protein product: CASSYAGVPSTDTQYF.

The chain is built from TRBV7-8 and TRBJ2-7; possibly TRBD2 for D (6 bases). Trimming removed 0 bases from V and 2 bases from J, with 11 bases in between. The CDR3 has 15 amino acids. CDR1 SGHVS and CDR2 FQNEAQ come from the germline V gene. The CDR3: CASSLATSTTYEQYF. The CDR3 nucleotides are TGTGCCAGCAGCTTAGCGACTAGTACAACCTACGAGCAGTACTTC.

The J gene is TRBJ1-5, the V gene TRBV7-2; maybe TRBD1 (6 bases). Trimming left V 4 bases short and J 6 bases short, with 7 bases between. Germline V lookup: CDR1 SGHTA, CDR2 FQGNSA. This CDR3 region has 12 residues. CDR3 amino acids: CASSSGAQPQHF. CDR3 bases: TGTGCCAGCAGCTCAGGGGCTCAGCCCCAGCATTTT. Together with reference TRBV7-2 and TRBJ1-5, the CDR3 gives the full variable domain: GAGVSQSPSNKVTEKGKDVELRCDPISGHTALYWYRQSLGQGLEFLIYFQGNSAPDKSGLPSDRFSAERTGGSVSTLTIQRTQQEDSAVYLCASSSGAQPQHFGDGTRLSIL.

The V call is TRBV13, the J call TRBJ1-2, with a tentative D call TRBD1 (5 bases). Germline V gene lookup returns CDR1 PRHDT and CDR2 FYEKMQ (reference sequence). V dropped 0 bases and J dropped 4 bases, with 12 bases sitting between them. The CDR3 length is 15 residues. The DNA for the CDR3 is TGTGCCAGCAGCTTAGGCCGCGGACACCTCTATGGCTACACCTTC. It encodes CASSLGRGHLYGYTF.

V and J are TRBV11-2 and TRBJ1-1; 9 bases are a match to TRBD1. Losses at the gene ends were 5 bases for V and 2 bases for J; bases not matched to a gene: 6. This CDR3 is built from 15 residues. CDR1 is SGHAT, CDR2 FQNNGV, per germline. CDR3 protein: CASSAQGAANTEAFF. The CDR3 DNA reads as TGTGCCAGCAGCGCACAGGGGGCAGCAAACACTGAAGCTTTCTTT.

The table lists this clone with a count of one. The V and J genes are TRBV19 and TRBJ2-3, with 8 bases fitting TRBD2. The germline gives CDR1 LNHDA, CDR2 SQIVND (reference sequence). With 5 bases clipped from V and 1 base from J, the junction kept 8 bases outside the gene matches. This CDR3 contains 16 residues. The CDR3 DNA reads TGTGCCAGTAGTCTCCCCGGGACTAGACGCACAGATACGCAGTATTTT. It specifies CASSLPGTRRTDTQYF. Together with reference TRBV19 and TRBJ2-3, the CDR3 gives the full variable domain: DGGITQSPKYLFRKEGQNVTLSCEQNLNHDAMYWYRQDPGQGLRLIYYSQIVNDFQKGDIAEGYSVSREKKESFPLTVTSAQKNPTAFYLCASSLPGTRRTDTQYFGPGTRLTVL.

The genes are TRBV6-6 and TRBJ1-2; TRBD1 matches at 8 bases. The CDR3 covers 16 residues. Germline CDR1 and CDR2: MNHNY and SVGAGI (reference sequence). J lost 1 base, V lost 6 bases, and 10 bases had no gene match. CDR3 nucleotides: TGTGCCAGCAGACCCCACCGGACAGGGCTTAACTATGGCTACACCTTC. Protein: CASRPHRTGLNYGYTF.

J is TRBJ1-1 and V is TRBV13; D is unresolved. The CDR3 runs to 13 residues. CDR1 is PRHDT and CDR2 is FYEKMQ in the germline V gene (reference sequence). Trimming took 4 bases from V and 3 from J, leaving 9 bases between them. CDR3 loop: CASSSYRDTEAFF. DNA for the CDR3: TGTGCCAGCAGCTCTTACCGGGACACTGAAGCTTTCTTT.

V is TRBV6-5 and J is TRBJ1-2; TRBD1 might be the D (5 bases). The CDR3 sequence is 14 residues long. Per germline, CDR1 MNHEY and CDR2 SVGAGI. With 6 bases removed from V and 7 bases from J, the gap between germline ends came to 18 bases. The CDR3 nucleotides are TGTGCCAGCAGCCCCTCCGGGGGTGCGGTTGGCTACACCTTC. This translates into CASSPSGGAVGYTF.

The rearrangement joins TRBV19 to TRBJ2-1; 9 bases line up with TRBD1. V was clipped by 5 bases and J by 4 bases; unmatched bases: 6. Germline V gene data show CDR1 as LNHDA and CDR2 as SQIVND (reference sequence). This CDR3 comprises 15 residues. The CDR3 reads CASSEAGTGYNEQFF. The DNA for the CDR3 is TGTGCCAGTAGTGAAGCCGGGACAGGGTACAATGAGCAGTTCTTC.

This clone was observed a few times. The chain employs TRBV4-1 and TRBJ2-7, with D perhaps TRBD2 (6 bases). CDR1 and CDR2 from the germline V gene are MGHRA and YSYEKL. The CDR3 spans 15 residues. With 0 bases removed from V and 3 bases from J, the gap between germline ends came to 12 bases. The CDR3 region is CASSQDPIGGYEQYF. As DNA, the CDR3 is TGCGCCAGCAGCCAAGATCCTATCGGGGGCTACGAGCAGTACTTC.

This sequence joins TRBV27 and TRBJ2-3; 13 bases fit TRBD2. The CDR3 is 15 amino acids. V dropped 6 bases and J dropped 4; count of bases not matched to a gene: 4. The V gene's germline CDR1 is MNHEY and CDR2 SMNVEV (reference sequence). In DNA form, the CDR3 reads TGTGCCAGCAGCTACGGACTAGCGGGGGCAGATACGCAGTATTTT. It yields the protein CASSYGLAGADTQYF.

The table lists this clone with a count of one. V is TRBV2 and J is TRBJ1-1; unclear D gene. This CDR3 contains 14 residues. Germline-derived CDR1 and CDR2 are SNHLY and FYNNEI. V was pared by 4 bases and J by 2 bases, with 11 bases between. The chain's CDR3 is CASSGYRSNTEAFF. The CDR3 coding sequence is TGTGCCAGCAGTGGATATAGAAGTAACACTGAAGCTTTCTTT.

This clone was counted between two and nine times. A junction end diverges from the germline sequence, so it may reflect a read error. The J gene is TRBJ1-1, the V gene TRBV4-1; D is perhaps TRBD1 (6 bases). The germline V gene encodes CDR1 MGHRA and CDR2 YSYEKL. The CDR3 has 18 amino acids. CDR3 loop: CASSQWGSKGQSNSEAFF. The CDR3 bases are TGCGCCAGCAGCCAATGGGGGTCGAAAGGACAGTCGAACTCTGAAGCTTTCTTT.

The chain carries TRBV6-5 and TRBJ1-2; a weak D match, TRBD1 (5 bases). With 6 bases removed from V and 8 bases from J, the gap between germline ends came to 13 bases. In germline, CDR1 is MNHEY, CDR2 SVGAGI. The CDR3 loop spans 12 amino acids. The CDR3 DNA is TGTGCCAGCAGCTTCACAGGTGCGGGCTACACCTTC. Translation gives CASSFTGAGYTF.

The rearrangement uses TRBV29-1 and TRBJ1-2, with D possibly being TRBD1 (5 bases). From germline, CDR1 is SQVTM and CDR2 ANQGSEA. The CDR3 covers 11 residues. V was pared by 6 bases and J by 4 bases, with 9 bases between. The CDR3, as DNA: TGCAGCGTCGGGCAGGGCTATGGCTACACCTTC. This codes for CSVGQGYGYTF.

CDR3 region: CASSLIPTQGGSYNEQFF. CDR3 in DNA: TGTGCCAGCAGCTTGATACCCACTCAGGGGGGCTCCTACAATGAGCAGTTCTTC. The chain uses TRBV5-5 and TRBJ2-1; possible D gene TRBD1, 7 bases. Trimming stripped 1 base from V and 0 bases from J, with 17 bases between. This CDR3 is 18 amino acids long. Germline lookup yields CDR1 SGHKS and CDR2 YYEKEE (reference sequence).

The V gene is TRBV5-6, the J gene TRBJ1-1; TRBD1 might be the D (5 bases). This CDR3 has 17 amino acids. V was trimmed by 0 bases and J by 0 bases, leaving 15 bases between them. Looked up from germline, CDR1 is SGHDT and CDR2 is YYEEEE. The CDR3 is CASSLAGSIAMNTEAFF. The CDR3 bases are TGTGCCAGCAGCTTGGCAGGGTCAATCGCCATGAACACTGAAGCTTTCTTT.

V usage is TRBV5-1 and J usage is TRBJ1-2, with D maybe TRBD1 (5 bases). Looked up from germline, CDR1 is SGHRS and CDR2 is YFSETQ. V dropped 4 bases and J dropped 8 bases, with 12 bases sitting between them. The CDR3 runs 12 residues. In nucleotides, the CDR3 is TGCGCCAGCAGCCCCCAGGGAACAGGCTACACCTTC. Residues: CASSPQGTGYTF.

As for this clone: Other nucleotide sequences in the sample specify the same CDR3. The rearrangement links TRBV2 to TRBJ2-1; 10 nucleotides agree with TRBD2. The trim removed 7 bases at V and 4 bases at J, leaving 4 bases unmatched. The CDR3 has 14 residues. Germline CDR1 is SNHLY and CDR2 is FYNNEI. CDR3 nucleotide sequence: TGTGCCAGCATCGGACTAGCGGAATACAATGAGCAGTTCTTC. Its translation is CASIGLAEYNEQFF.

This chain links TRBV28 with TRBJ1-4; 9 nucleotides agree with TRBD1. CDR1 and CDR2 from the germline V gene are MDHEN and SYDVKM. The CDR3 has 15 amino acids. V shed 3 bases, J shed 6 bases, and the junction held 5 bases outside the gene matches. The CDR3 spells CASSLVRTGDEKLFF. In nucleotides, the CDR3 is TGTGCCAGCAGTTTGGTAAGGACAGGGGATGAAAAACTGTTTTTT.

This chain joins TRBV5-1 and TRBJ1-4, with D possibly TRBD1 on 5 matching bases. The CDR3 extends over 12 amino acids. Deletions cut 0 bases from V and 13 bases from J, with 10 bases between. Germline-derived CDR1 and CDR2 are SGHRS and YFSETQ. The CDR3 nucleotides are TGCGCCAGCAGCTTGGCCGGGGGGAGACTGTTTTTT. This sequence encodes CASSLAGGRLFF.